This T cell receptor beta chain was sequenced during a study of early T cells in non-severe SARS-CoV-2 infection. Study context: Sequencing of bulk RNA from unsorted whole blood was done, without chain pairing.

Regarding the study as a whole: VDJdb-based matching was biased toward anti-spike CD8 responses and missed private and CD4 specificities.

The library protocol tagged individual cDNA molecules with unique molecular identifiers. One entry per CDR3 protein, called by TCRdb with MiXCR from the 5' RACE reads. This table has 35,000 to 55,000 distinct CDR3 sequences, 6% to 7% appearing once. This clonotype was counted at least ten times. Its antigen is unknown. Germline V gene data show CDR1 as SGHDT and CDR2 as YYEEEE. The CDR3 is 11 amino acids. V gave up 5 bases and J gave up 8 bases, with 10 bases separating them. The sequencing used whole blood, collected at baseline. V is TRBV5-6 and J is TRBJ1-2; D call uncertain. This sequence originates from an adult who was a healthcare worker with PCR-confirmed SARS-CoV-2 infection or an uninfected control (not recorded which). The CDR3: CASSYISGYTF. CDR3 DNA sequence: TGTGCCAGCAGTTACATTTCGGGCTACACCTTC.